Each of the 27 T cell receptor beta chains below was sequenced from the same sample in a study of blood T cell repertoires in COVID-19. Sequenced by immunoSEQ multiplex PCR; TCRdb stores in-frame clones only, minus some. The sample records approximately 110,000 clones, 75% to 90% being singletons. Sequencing input: peripheral blood. The source of these receptors is a woman older than 75 with COVID-19, enrolled during active disease.

The chain employs TRBV4-3 and TRBJ2-1; 9 nucleotides line up with TRBD2. The length of the CDR3 is 15 residues. V lost 2 bases to trimming and J lost 11 bases; unmatched junction nucleotides: 10. Germline values: CDR1 LGHNA, CDR2 YSLEER. In DNA, the CDR3 is TGCGCCAGCAGCCAAAATTCACGGCTAGCGGGAAAGCAGTTCTTC. Amino acid sequence: CASSQNSRLAGKQFF.

About this clone itself: In this CDR3 the conserved last residue, phenylalanine or tryptophan, is missing, so a read error is likely. The V and J genes are TRBV6-2 or TRBV6-3 and TRBJ2-2; D gene unclear. The V gene lost 4 bases and the J gene lost 6 bases, with 15 bases spanning the gap. CDR1 and CDR2 (germline): MNHEY, SVGEGT. The CDR3 loop spans 15 amino acids. The CDR3 DNA reads as TGTGCCAGCAGTTGGGTTGGGTTTAGTGCCGGGGAGCTGTTTTGT. Translation: CASSWVGFSAGELFC.

The J gene is TRBJ1-2, the V gene TRBV28; a weak D match, TRBD1 (6 bases). Germline CDR1 is MDHEN and CDR2 is SYDVKM. The CDR3 extends over 14 amino acids. V lost 5 bases and J 2 bases, leaving 12 bases between the germline ends. The CDR3 protein is CASSAPGANYGYTF. In DNA, the CDR3 is TGTGCCAGCAGTGCTCCAGGGGCGAACTATGGCTACACCTTC.

The CDR3 DNA follows: TGCGCCAGCAGCTTGGATAGCGGGAGCTCAGGATCGCAGTATTTT. This gives the protein CASSLDSGSSGSQYF. The V call is TRBV5-1, the J call TRBJ2-3; 9 bases fit TRBD2. V lost 0 bases to trimming and J lost 10 bases; unmatched junction nucleotides: 9. From germline, CDR1 is SGHRS and CDR2 YFSETQ. CDR3 length: 15 amino acids.

The chain is built from TRBV7-2 and TRBJ1-1; 7 nucleotides agree with TRBD1. The V gene end was trimmed by 5 bases and the J gene end by 6 bases; junction bases not matched to a gene: 9. Germline V CDR1 and CDR2: SGHTA, FQGNSA. There are 14 residues in the CDR3. The CDR3 DNA reads TGTGCCAGCAGCAGAGAATCAACAGGGGCTGAAGCTTTCTTT. Protein: CASSRESTGAEAFF. The whole variable domain, filled in from reference TRBV7-2 and TRBJ1-1, reads GAGVSQSPSNKVTEKGKDVELRCDPISGHTALYWYRQSLGQGLEFLIYFQGNSAPDKSGLPSDRFSAERTGGSVSTLTIQRTQQEDSAVYLCASSRESTGAEAFFGQGTRLTVV.

This clone has more than one count but fewer than ten. The gene calls are TRBV7-2 and TRBJ1-1; possible D gene TRBD1, 5 bases. V lost 3 bases to trimming and J lost 5 bases, with 10 bases between them. The CDR3 loop spans 13 amino acids. The germline gives CDR1 SGHTA, CDR2 FQGNSA. Here the CDR3 DNA reads TGTGCCAGCAGCTTGCAGGGAAGGACTGAAGCTTTCTTT. Encoded protein: CASSLQGRTEAFF. Full variable domain (missing parts from reference TRBV7-2 and TRBJ1-1): GAGVSQSPSNKVTEKGKDVELRCDPISGHTALYWYRQSLGQGLEFLIYFQGNSAPDKSGLPSDRFSAERTGGSVSTLTIQRTQQEDSAVYLCASSLQGRTEAFFGQGTRLTVV.

The V gene is TRBV5-1, the J gene TRBJ2-7; 10 nucleotides agree with TRBD2. The J segment lost 0 bases and the V segment lost 4 bases, leaving 10 bases of the junction unmatched. The V gene's germline CDR1 is SGHRS and CDR2 YFSETQ. The CDR3 extends over 17 amino acids. CDR3 sequence reads: CASSPYSLAGVSYEQYF. The CDR3 region has the DNA TGCGCCAGCAGCCCCTACTCCCTAGCGGGAGTCTCCTACGAGCAGTACTTC.

The chain couples TRBV29-1 to TRBJ2-1; D is unresolved. This CDR3 comprises 13 residues. CDR1 and CDR2 (germline): SQVTM, ANQGSEA. The V end lost 4 bases, the J end lost 0 bases, and 7 bases lay between the germline ends. This CDR3 is CSVGARSYNEQFF. CDR3 nucleotides: TGCAGCGTTGGCGCCCGCTCCTACAATGAGCAGTTCTTC.

The V gene is TRBV9, the J gene TRBJ1-5, with 8 bases fitting TRBD1. This CDR3 region has 14 residues. CDR1 and CDR2 (germline): SGDLS, YYNGEE. V lost 4 bases, J lost 4 bases, and 4 bases stayed unmatched. Here the CDR3 reads CASSRDRSNQPQHF. DNA of the CDR3: TGTGCCAGCAGCCGGGACAGGTCTAATCAGCCCCAGCATTTT.

J is TRBJ1-1 and V is TRBV5-6, with TRBD1 matching over 7 bases. V lost 1 base, J lost 3 bases, and 9 bases stayed unmatched. Germline CDR1 and CDR2: SGHDT and YYEEEE. CDR3 length: 16 residues. This CDR3 is CASSLWYRGGDTEAFF. The DNA for the CDR3 is TGTGCCAGCAGCTTGTGGTACAGGGGAGGAGACACTGAAGCTTTCTTT.

The V gene is TRBV5-3, the J gene TRBJ2-5, with a possible D match to TRBD2 (5 bases). TRBV5-3 is flagged as an ORF with uncertain function. The CDR3 has 15 amino acids. The V end lost 0 bases, the J end lost 3 bases, and 12 bases lay between the germline ends. CDR3 amino acids: CARSLVLATEETQYF. The CDR3 DNA reads as TGTGCCAGAAGCTTGGTATTAGCGACCGAAGAGACCCAGTACTTC.

This clone appeared once. The chain joins TRBV25-1 to TRBJ1-1; D ambiguous. The V end lost 2 bases, the J end lost 4 bases, and 11 bases lay between the germline ends. CDR1 is MGHDK and CDR2 is SYGVNS in the germline V gene. This CDR3 has 14 amino acids. The CDR3 DNA reads as TGTGCCAGCAGTGAAGTAAGGCCGGGCACTGAAGCTTTCTTT. This codes for CASSEVRPGTEAFF. The entire variable domain, with the rest obtained from reference TRBV25-1 and TRBJ1-1, is as follows: EADIYQTPRYLVIGTGKKITLECSQTMGHDKMYWYQQDPGMELHLIHYSYGVNSTEKGDLSSESTVSRIRTEHFPLTLESARPSHTSQYLCASSEVRPGTEAFFGQGTRLTVV.

The chain carries TRBV3-1 (or the pseudogene TRBV3-2) and TRBJ2-1; 7 bases are shared with TRBD2. Germline trimming cut 2 bases from V and 2 bases from J; bases unmatched to any gene: 3. This CDR3 contains 15 residues. Germline-derived CDR1 and CDR2 are LGHDT and YNNKEL (reference sequence). CDR3 residues: CASSQTGGTYNEQFF. The CDR3 region has the DNA TGTGCCAGCAGCCAAACGGGGGGAACCTACAATGAGCAGTTCTTC.

This clone came up once. The chain couples TRBV9 to TRBJ2-1; 7 nucleotides agree with TRBD2. J was trimmed by 13 bases and V by 1 base; bases with no gene match: 5. The germline gives CDR1 SGDLS, CDR2 YYNGEE. The CDR3 length is 12 residues. CDR3 in amino acids: CASSVLAGQQFF. The DNA of the CDR3 is TGTGCCAGCAGCGTATTAGCGGGCCAACAGTTCTTC.

The V call is TRBV28, the J call TRBJ2-1, with D uncertain. Between the trimmed V and J ends, which lost 5 bases and 4 bases, there was a span of 9 bases. The V gene's germline CDR1 is MDHEN and CDR2 SYDVKM. This CDR3 region has 13 residues. The CDR3 region is CASSAGGYNEQFF. Written as DNA, the CDR3 is TGTGCCAGCAGTGCCGGCGGATACAATGAGCAGTTCTTC.

J is TRBJ2-1 and V is TRBV18; weak D call: TRBD2 (6 bases). This CDR3 is built from 17 residues. V lost 0 bases and J 6 bases, leaving 18 bases between the germline ends. The germline CDR1 and CDR2 sequences are KGHSH and LQKENI. The DNA for the CDR3 is TGTGCCAGCTCACCACCGGGGAGACTAGTGGGGGGCAATGAGCAGTTCTTC. Its protein product is CASSPPGRLVGGNEQFF.

The gene calls are TRBV4-3 and TRBJ1-6; perhaps TRBD1 as D (5 bases). Germline values: CDR1 LGHNA, CDR2 YSLEER. V lost 8 bases to trimming and J lost 7 bases, with 12 bases between them. The CDR3 sequence is 13 residues long. CDR3 DNA sequence: TGCGCCAGCGGATCGACAGAAAATTCACCCCTCCACTTT. Its protein is CASGSTENSPLHF.

The chain combines TRBV7-2 with TRBJ1-3; TRBD1 matches 8 bases. The CDR3 consists of 13 residues. Germline CDR1 SGHTA, CDR2 FQGNSA. V lost 5 bases and J lost 8; bases outside the gene matches: 5. DNA of the CDR3: TGTGCCAGCAGCCCCGGACAGGGCCACACCATATATTTT. Translation: CASSPGQGHTIYF.

This chain's CDR3 is CASSLGQGVSNQPQHF. The CDR3, as DNA: TGTGCCAGCAGTTTAGGACAGGGAGTGAGCAATCAGCCCCAGCATTTT. The rearrangement links TRBV27 to TRBJ1-5; 8 nucleotides align to TRBD1. The germline V gene encodes CDR1 MNHEY and CDR2 SMNVEV (reference sequence). Trimming at V came to 2 bases and at J to 1 base, leaving 4 bases not matched to a gene. The CDR3 is 16 residues long.

The rearrangement joins TRBV27 to TRBJ2-7, with D maybe TRBD1 (6 bases). Looked up from germline, CDR1 is MNHEY and CDR2 is SMNVEV (reference sequence). This CDR3 is built from 13 residues. The ends were cut back, 7 bases at V and 0 bases at J, with 10 bases in the middle. CDR3 in DNA: TGTGCCAGCAAGATGACAGGCTCCTACGAGCAGTACTTC. Encoded protein: CASKMTGSYEQYF.

Of note for this clone: The junction departs from germline at one end; a sequencing error may be responsible. The V and J genes are TRBV27 and TRBJ2-7, with D unresolved. The CDR3 has 22 residues. Germline V gene sequence: CDR1 MNHEY, CDR2 SMNVEV (reference sequence). CDR3 protein: CASSLSRVYRVGPCLCAYEQYF. The CDR3 DNA follows: TGTGCCAGCAGTCTATCTCGGGTATACCGGGTCGGCCCCTGTCTCTGTGCCTACGAGCAGTACTTC.

The genes are TRBV2 and TRBJ2-2; 7 bases are a match to TRBD1. With 1 base clipped from V and 9 bases from J, the junction kept 5 bases outside the gene matches. The CDR3 has 14 amino acids. Germline V gene sequence: CDR1 SNHLY, CDR2 FYNNEI. Written as DNA, the CDR3 is TGTGCCAGCAGTGAAGTCGAGGGGGCCAGGGAGCTGTTTTTT. The encoded protein is CASSEVEGARELFF. Drawing the rest from reference TRBV2 and TRBJ2-2, the complete variable domain is EPEVTQTPSHQVTQMGQEVILRCVPISNHLYFYWYRQILGQKVEFLVSFYNNEISEKSEIFDDQFSVERPDGSNFTLKIRSTKLEDSAMYFCASSEVEGARELFFGEGSRLTVL.

The rearrangement links TRBV5-8 to TRBJ1-5, with 7 bases aligning to TRBD1. The V gene end was trimmed by 1 base and the J gene end by 0 bases; junction bases not matched to a gene: 7. Looked up from germline, CDR1 is SGHTS and CDR2 is YDEGEE. The CDR3 runs 17 residues. CDR3 DNA: TGTGCCAGCAGCTTGCGGACAGGACAGTATAGCAATCAGCCCCAGCATTTT. It specifies CASSLRTGQYSNQPQHF. Based on the CDR3 plus reference TRBV5-8 and TRBJ1-5, the full variable domain is EAGVTQSPTHLIKTRGQQATLRCSPISGHTSVYWYQQALGLGLQFLLWYDEGEERNRGNFPPRFSGRQFPNYSSELNVNALELEDSALYLCASSLRTGQYSNQPQHFGDGTRLSIL.

This sequence joins TRBV28 and TRBJ1-4; 8 nucleotides line up with TRBD1. CDR1 and CDR2 from the germline V gene are MDHEN and SYDVKM. V trimming: 3 bases; J trimming: 6 bases; junction bases outside the gene matches: 6. The CDR3 consists of 15 residues. The chain's CDR3 is CASSFPGQGDEKLFF. DNA for the CDR3: TGTGCCAGCAGTTTCCCCGGACAGGGAGATGAAAAACTGTTTTTT.

V is TRBV18 and J is TRBJ2-5, with D perhaps matching TRBD1 (6 bases). The CDR3 sequence is 15 residues long. V was trimmed by 3 bases and J by 2 bases, leaving 13 bases between them. In germline, CDR1 is KGHSH, CDR2 LQKENI. The DNA of the CDR3 is TGTGCCAGCTCACCCTCGACAGGCCTTCAAGAGACCCAGTACTTC. This gives the protein CASSPSTGLQETQYF.

This chain links TRBV7-2 with TRBJ2-3, with 7 bases matching TRBD2. The junction had 11 bases not matched to a gene; V was cut back by 3 bases and J by 5 bases. Looked up from germline, CDR1 is SGHTA and CDR2 is FQGNSA. The CDR3 sequence is 16 residues long. The CDR3 bases are TGTGCCAGCAGCTTGGGCGGGGCGGGAGTTCAAGATACGCAGTATTTT. Translated: CASSLGGAGVQDTQYF.

V is TRBV5-8 and J is TRBJ1-3, with no clear D. The CDR3 contains 14 residues. V lost 4 bases, J lost 0 bases, and 8 bases lay in between. Germline CDR1 SGHTS, CDR2 YDEGEE. The chain's CDR3 is CASSPRSSGNTIYF. The CDR3 nucleotides read TGTGCCAGCAGCCCGCGGAGCTCTGGAAACACCATATATTTT.